This TCR beta chain was documented in a study of blood T cell repertoires in COVID-19 (dated by TCRdb to the early 2020s). Notes on the research overall: Samples covering the acute and convalescent phases of COVID-19 were provided by collaborators in the United States, Italy and Spain. Deeply sampled blood TCRbeta repertoires from subjects exposed to, actively infected with, or recovered from COVID-19 were included in the dataset. HLA class I and class II types, where available, came from metadata supplied by the sample provider rather than from assay-based typing. The prospective study material was composed of cDNA or gDNA derived from T cells, B-cell-depleted T cells, or PBMCs. The sample metadata nearly always contained a de-identified subject ID, COVID-19 status, age in years and sex. The repertoires were released in a freely available public database meant as a resource for research on the immune response to SARS-CoV-2. The samples were drawn from the first 160 participants of the ongoing ImmuneRACE study and from 1,254 subjects provided by 6 global collaborators.

The immunoSEQ Assay, a bias-controlled multiplex PCR, was used to amplify TCRbeta CDR3 regions from genomic DNA. The paper's data handling went like this. Within the assay, amplification of reference gene primers was used to estimate how many nucleated cells each sample contained. Sequence reads were collapsed and filtered to measure the absolute abundance of every unique TCRbeta CDR3 rearrangement. For each sample, productive Simpson clonality was calculated as the square root of Simpson's diversity index over productive rearrangements. TCRdb obtained this table from immuneACCESS and retained in-frame rearrangements with V and J assigned. These tables miss some clones; where compared with another copy, unresolved V genes account for less than half of the shortfall, and the remainder is unexplained. V and J calls and clone size come straight from that table; D and trimming were deduced from the DNA. This sample has about 380,000 clones in its table, and more than 75% of those were observed once. In total, the top ten clones hold 1.2% of the sample.

Participants in the prospective study were enrolled through a virtual design, were aged roughly 18 to 100 years, and lived in 20 to 30 United States geographic areas. Cohort assignment in the prospective study relied on participant-reported clinical history from a screening survey and a study questionnaire. For ImmuneRACE Cohort 3, a participant was defined as recovered based on two consecutive negative NP/OP PCR tests, clearance by a healthcare professional, or resolution of symptoms. In the prospective study, mobile phlebotomists collected whole blood, serum and a nasopharyngeal or oropharyngeal swab from each participant. Participants in the prospective study had the option to provide additional blood draws and questionnaires over a roughly 2-month period. Before DNA extraction, prospective study blood samples were shipped either frozen or at room temperature. Details on this clone: No antigen is known for it. The sample holds no much larger clone one base away, and base qualities are not on file.

Broader findings and caveats from the paper: The quantity of clinical and demographic metadata differed by source and by participant and was supplied without curation.

V loses 1 base, J loses 4 bases, and the germline ends lie 16 bases apart. Via the germline V gene, CDR1 is SGHDN and CDR2 FVKESK. Taken from cysteine to phenylalanine, the CDR3 has 16 residues. The kept DNA is CDR3 alone, 48 bases in frame from the first base. The V and J genes are TRBV14 and TRBJ1-1, with the D gene call left open. The receptor's source is a woman between 18 and 29 years old who had recovered from COVID-19. The specimen was PBMCs or T cells enriched from blood (not recorded which). DNA sequence: TGTGCCAGCAGCCAAGTATTCTGGGGAGGAGGCACTGAAGCTTTCTTT. This encodes CASSQVFWGGGTEAFF.